The 9 T cell receptor beta chains below come from one sample, sequenced in a study of CD8 T cells in Susac syndrome. Random hexamers were used to reverse transcribe the RNA input (about 0.45 to 1 ug). TCRdb used MiXCR to reprocess the immunoSEQ multiplex PCR reads, holding one entry per CDR3 protein. The sample consists of about 77,000 distinct CDR3 sequences, just over 90% of them appearing once. The source material was CD4+ T cells from PBMCs. Every receptor here comes from a human donor with Susac syndrome.

The rearrangement uses TRBV5-6 and TRBJ2-1; D possibly matches TRBD1 or TRBD2 (5 bases each). CDR3 length: 13 residues. The V and J ends lost 2 bases and 7 bases respectively, with 10 bases between them. Germline V gene sequence: CDR1 SGHDT, CDR2 YYEEEE. The CDR3 bases are TGTGCCAGCAGCTTTTCTGGGGGAAATGAGCAGTTCTTC. Translating it yields CASSFSGGNEQFF.

The rearrangement joins TRBV9 to TRBJ1-4; D possibly corresponds to TRBD1 (5 bases). This CDR3 has 17 amino acids. CDR1 and CDR2 (germline): SGDLS, YYNGEE. Trimming stripped 0 bases from V and 2 bases from J, with 14 bases between. The CDR3 sequence: CASSVGPGLTTNEKLFF. The CDR3 DNA reads as TGTGCCAGCAGCGTAGGTCCGGGGCTGACTACTAATGAAAAACTGTTTTTT.

V is TRBV5-4 and J is TRBJ1-1, with D hard to call. In germline, CDR1 is SGHNT, CDR2 YYREEE (reference sequence). This CDR3 spans 12 amino acids. V dropped 0 bases and J dropped 10 bases, with 10 bases sitting between them. The CDR3 is CASSLESMGAFF. The CDR3 region has the DNA TGTGCCAGCAGCTTGGAGTCTATGGGAGCTTTCTTT.

V is TRBV19 and J is TRBJ1-2; D is possibly TRBD1 (5 bases). Trimming cost V 9 bases and J 6 bases, with 11 bases left between them. The V gene's germline CDR1 is LNHDA and CDR2 SQIVND (reference sequence). This CDR3 has 11 residues. Written as DNA, the CDR3 is TGTGCCAGCCAGGGAGACAATGGCTACACCTTC. Translated, it gives CASQGDNGYTF. Full variable domain (remainder filled in from reference TRBV19 and TRBJ1-2): DGGITQSPKYLFRKEGQNVTLSCEQNLNHDAMYWYRQDPGQGLRLIYYSQIVNDFQKGDIAEGYSVSREKKESFPLTVTSAQKNPTAFYLCASQGDNGYTFGSGTRLTVV.

The rearrangement links TRBV4-2 to TRBJ2-2; 7 nucleotides agree with TRBD2. Germline CDR1 and CDR2: LGHNA and YNFKEQ. V shed 0 bases and J 6 bases; nucleotides not matched to a gene: 7. The CDR3 runs to 16 residues. The CDR3 DNA reads as TGTGCCAGCAGCCAAGAAGCTAGCGGTGGGGCCGGGGAGCTGTTTTTT. Its protein product is CASSQEASGGAGELFF.

The V gene is TRBV6-5, the J gene TRBJ2-7; D is undetermined. The CDR3 loop spans 12 amino acids. Trimming removed 8 bases at V and 0 bases at J, with 8 bases between. The germline gives CDR1 MNHEY, CDR2 SVGAGI. CDR3 coding DNA: TGTGCCAGCGTTAGTACCTCCTACGAGCAGTACTTC. Its protein product is CASVSTSYEQYF.

The chain uses TRBV2 and TRBJ1-5; unclear D gene. The V end lost 10 bases, the J end lost 0 bases, and 13 bases lay between the germline ends. The CDR3 is 14 amino acids. The germline CDR1 and CDR2 sequences are SNHLY and FYNNEI. The CDR3 region has the DNA TGTGCCACCCGACCTACCCATAGCAATCAGCCCCAGCATTTT. This translates into CATRPTHSNQPQHF.

Written as DNA, the CDR3 is TGTGCCAGCAGCGTACTCGGGGGGTCGGTGGAGACCCAGTACTTC. Amino acids: CASSVLGGSVETQYF. The rearrangement joins TRBV9 to TRBJ2-5; 7 bases match TRBD2. V was clipped by 1 base and J by 5 bases; unmatched bases: 8. The CDR3 has 15 amino acids. The germline gives CDR1 SGDLS, CDR2 YYNGEE. Drawing the rest from reference TRBV9 and TRBJ2-5, the complete variable domain is DSGVTQTPKHLITATGQRVTLRCSPRSGDLSVYWYQQSLDQGLQFLIQYYNGEERAKGNILERFSAQQFPDLHSELNLSSLELGDSALYFCASSVLGGSVETQYFGPGTRLLVL.

The V gene is TRBV20-1, the J gene TRBJ1-5; no reliable D call. The CDR3 is 12 amino acids. V was shortened by 4 bases and J by 0 bases, with 4 bases between the two germline ends. CDR1 and CDR2 from the germline V gene are DFQATT and SNEGSKA (reference sequence). The CDR3 reads CSATHSNQPQHF. The DNA for the CDR3 is TGCAGTGCTACCCATAGCAATCAGCCCCAGCATTTT.